This T cell receptor beta chain was sequenced during a study of T cell clonotyping in hematopoietic cell transplantation. The method was immunoSEQ multiplex PCR; TCRdb's version includes in-frame clones alone and lacks a portion of them. In the table there are about 12,000 clones, around 90% of which are singletons. V was cut by 3 bases and J by 2 bases, with 7 bases left in between. Germline CDR1 is SGDLS and CDR2 is YYNGEE. This CDR3 comprises 13 residues. The receptor comes from a man younger than 40 in good health. Some clones in this sample may be carry-over from other donors' samples. V and J are TRBV9 and TRBJ2-3, with D unresolved. The sequencing input was peripheral blood mononuclear cells. The CDR3, as DNA: TGTGCCAGCAGCGCCTGGTACACAGATACGCAGTATTTT. Its protein product is CASSAWYTDTQYF.